The 5 T cell receptor beta chains presented below share a single source sample, sequenced in a study of T-cell reconstitution after alpha-beta-depleted transplantation in children. Construction of the TCRbeta library involved unique molecular identifiers. Each CDR3 protein gets one entry after TCRdb re-called the PCR reads with MiXCR. The sample has 55,000 to 90,000 distinct CDR3 sequences, over 4.5% seen once; the top ten hold approximately 20%. The sequenced sample was PBMCs, mostly from graft donor cells, obtained 180 days after TCRalphabeta/CD19-depleted stem cell transplant. All receptors derive from a boy younger than two who had a stem cell transplant for acute myeloid leukemia, so the T cells may come from the graft donor.

The J gene is TRBJ2-2, the V gene TRBV21-1; TRBD2, as called in the table, went unchecked against the DNA. TRBV21-1 is described as a pseudogene. The CDR3 is 18 amino acids. This chain's CDR3 is CASSKDRRYGSPTGELFF. The CDR3 DNA reads as TGTGCCAGCAGCAAAGATCGGAGGTATGGCAGTCCGACCGGGGAGCTGTTTTTT.

This clonotype was detected many times. The J gene is TRBJ2-2, the V gene TRBV4-3, with D possibly TRBD2 on 6 matching bases. Germline values: CDR1 LGHNA, CDR2 YSLEER. The CDR3 is 16 residues long. Trimming shortened V by 3 bases and J by 10 bases, and 21 bases separated the two germline ends. CDR3: CASSQGAVYRGMELFF. In DNA form, the CDR3 reads TGCGCCAGCAGCCAGGGCGCAGTTTATCGGGGGATGGAGCTGTTTTTT.

This clonotype was seen many times. The chain links TRBV4-3 to TRBJ2-1; tentatively, D is TRBD1 (7 bases). This CDR3 has 17 residues. From germline, CDR1 is LGHNA and CDR2 YSLEER. V lost 0 bases to trimming and J lost 5 bases, with 17 bases between them. CDR3 DNA sequence: TGCGCCAGCAGCCAAGATCCGGCGGGACAGCTCAACAATGAGCAGTTCTTC. It translates to CASSQDPAGQLNNEQFF.

Ten or more counts support this clonotype. This chain links TRBV20-1 with TRBJ2-2, with TRBD2 as a possible D gene (5 bases). Per the germline V gene, CDR1 is DFQATT and CDR2 is SNEGSKA (reference sequence). V was shortened by 4 bases and J by 4 bases, with 13 bases between the two germline ends. The CDR3 totals 14 residues. In DNA form, the CDR3 reads TGCAGTGCTATAGGGAGAGAGGCCACCGGGGAGCTGTTTTTT. Translated: CSAIGREATGELFF.

Ten or more counts support this clonotype. The chain carries TRBV15 and TRBJ1-4, with a weak D call TRBD1 (5 bases). With 6 bases removed from V and 4 bases from J, the gap between germline ends came to 12 bases. The CDR3 runs 14 residues. Per germline, CDR1 LNHNV and CDR2 YYDKDF (reference sequence). CDR3 bases: TGTGCCACCAGTTCGCGGGGGGGTAATGAAAAACTGTTTTTT. It specifies CATSSRGGNEKLFF.